Listed here are 5 T cell receptor beta chains from one sample, sequenced in a study of vaccination and CD4 T cells after COVID-19. Indicated treatment: roughly ten-day PBMC culture with coronavirus spike peptide pools or control peptides (ViraFEST assay). These receptors are not linked to any known antigen. With the Oncomine TCR Beta short-read assay, DNA from cultured CD4+ T cells was sequenced. MiXCR was run by TCRdb on the PCR reads, yielding one entry per CDR3 protein. The sample contains around 26,000 distinct CDR3 sequences, about 60% of which appear only once. Sequencing input: CD4+ T cells from blood, cultured in vitro. The receptors were gathered from a human donor who had recovered from COVID-19.

This rearrangement joins TRBV11-2 to TRBJ1-5, with D possibly matching TRBD1 (6 bases). Germline V lookup: CDR1 SGHAT, CDR2 FQNNGV. The V end lost 5 bases, the J end lost 6 bases, and 14 bases lay between the germline ends. The CDR3 runs to 14 residues. CDR3 bases: TGTGCCAGCAGCCCTACAGGGTCAGGTCAGCCCCAGCATTTT. This encodes CASSPTGSGQPQHF. Full variable domain (rest looked up from reference TRBV11-2 and TRBJ1-5): EAGVAQSPRYKIIEKRQSVAFWCNPISGHATLYWYQQILGQGPKLLIQFQNNGVVDDSQLPKDRFSAERLKGVDSTLKIQPAKLEDSAVYLCASSPTGSGQPQHFGDGTRLSIL.

The chain is built from TRBV6-1 and TRBJ1-1, with 7 bases lining up with TRBD1. The germline V gene has CDR1 MNHNS and CDR2 SASEGT. V lost 2 bases, J lost 7 bases, and 4 bases stayed unmatched. This CDR3 has 13 residues. CDR3 protein: CASSERTGREAFF. The CDR3 nucleotides read TGTGCCAGCAGTGAAAGGACAGGCCGTGAAGCTTTCTTT.

The table lists this clonotype with a few counts. The chain couples TRBV6-5 to TRBJ2-2; D is unresolved. Trimming shortened V by 4 bases and J by 4 bases, and 10 bases separated the two germline ends. The CDR3 spans 14 residues. The V gene's germline CDR1 is MNHEY and CDR2 SVGAGI. In nucleotides, the CDR3 is TGTGCCAGCAGTTCCCGGACCCTCACCGGGGAGCTGTTTTTT. The encoded protein is CASSSRTLTGELFF.

This clonotype was observed a single time. The rearrangement links TRBV5-5 to TRBJ2-2; 9 nucleotides align to TRBD1. The germline gives CDR1 SGHKS, CDR2 YYEKEE (reference sequence). The CDR3 is 17 residues long. V was pared by 2 bases and J by 5 bases, with 10 bases of the junction left unmatched. CDR3 coding DNA: TGTGCCAGCAGCTTCGGACAGGGGATATATCGAACCGGGGAGCTGTTTTTT. Translating gives CASSFGQGIYRTGELFF. The full variable domain, completed using reference TRBV5-5 and TRBJ2-2, is DAGVTQSPTHLIKTRGQQVTLRCSPISGHKSVSWYQQVLGQGPQFIFQYYEKEERGRGNFPDRFSARQFPNYSSELNVNALLLGDSALYLCASSFGQGIYRTGELFFGEGSRLTVL.

V is TRBV5-1 and J is TRBJ1-2, with D unclear. Trimming took off 2 bases at V and 6 bases at J, with 8 bases between the two ends. This CDR3 spans 12 amino acids. Germline V CDR1 and CDR2: SGHRS, YFSETQ. The CDR3: CASSFGRDGYTF. In DNA form, the CDR3 reads TGCGCCAGCAGCTTCGGAAGGGATGGCTACACCTTC. Looking up the rest from reference TRBV5-1 and TRBJ1-2 gives the full variable domain: KAGVTQTPRYLIKTRGQQVTLSCSPISGHRSVSWYQQTPGQGLQFLFEYFSETQRNKGNFPGRFSGRQFSNSRSEMNVSTLELGDSALYLCASSFGRDGYTFGSGTRLTVV.